This entry lists 8 T cell receptor beta chains sequenced from one sample in a study of beta chain features in type 1 diabetes. Findings and caveats of the study: Significant though moderate, a shortening of TCRB CDR3s appeared in all four CD4+ subsets of Type 1 diabetes patients.

The antigens for these receptors are not known. Sequenced material consisted of expressed TCRB transcripts (all of the isolated RNA was reverse transcribed). Sequencing was performed with immunoSEQ multiplex PCR; in TCRdb, only in-frame clones are kept and a portion is missing. The top ten hold roughly 1% of the sample, which has about 190,000 clones, roughly 7.1% seen once. Material for sequencing was central memory CD4+ T cells from blood. The origin of the receptors is a middle-aged woman with type 1 diabetes.

At least ten counts were recorded for this clone. The gene calls are TRBV15 and TRBJ2-1; a weak D match, TRBD2 (6 bases). CDR3 size: 14 residues. Germline assignment: CDR1 LNHNV and CDR2 YYDKDF (reference sequence). With 7 bases removed from V and 4 bases from J, the gap between germline ends came to 14 bases. CDR3 coding DNA: TGTGCCACCAAAAGACTAGGGGCTTACAATGAGCAGTTCTTC. Translating gives CATKRLGAYNEQFF.

The rearrangement joins TRBV7-3 to TRBJ2-6; TRBD1 matches at 9 bases. The V gene's germline CDR1 is SGHTA and CDR2 FQGTGA. With 5 bases clipped from V and 2 bases from J, the junction kept 7 bases outside the gene matches. This CDR3 contains 17 residues. CDR3 DNA sequence: TGTGCCAGCAGCCCGGGACAGGGAAACCCTGGGGCCAACGTCCTGACTTTC. Translated, it gives CASSPGQGNPGANVLTF.

V and J are TRBV9 and TRBJ2-3; 10 bases agree with TRBD1. CDR1 and CDR2 (germline): SGDLS, YYNGEE. The CDR3 has 18 amino acids. V dropped 4 bases and J dropped 0; count of bases not matched to a gene: 11. The CDR3 region is CASSFSGGQGSSTDTQYF. CDR3 coding DNA: TGTGCCAGCAGCTTCTCGGGGGGACAGGGGTCTAGCACAGATACGCAGTATTTT. The full variable domain, completed using reference TRBV9 and TRBJ2-3, is DSGVTQTPKHLITATGQRVTLRCSPRSGDLSVYWYQQSLDQGLQFLIQYYNGEERAKGNILERFSAQQFPDLHSELNLSSLELGDSALYFCASSFSGGQGSSTDTQYFGPGTRLTVL.

The J gene is TRBJ2-7, the V gene TRBV28; D is undetermined. Deletions cut 7 bases from V and 5 bases from J, with 12 bases between. Germline lookup yields CDR1 MDHEN and CDR2 SYDVKM. The CDR3 consists of 12 residues. The chain's CDR3 is CASTPSQDEQYF. In nucleotides, the CDR3 is TGTGCCAGCACCCCGAGCCAGGACGAGCAGTACTTC.

The chain couples TRBV7-9 to TRBJ2-1, with TRBD2 matching over 9 bases. The CDR3 totals 16 residues. From germline, CDR1 is SEHNR and CDR2 FQNEAQ (reference sequence). After removal of 1 base from V and 7 bases from J, the junction contained 8 bases not matched to a gene. The CDR3 reads CASSLGGGRARNEQFF. DNA for the CDR3: TGTGCCAGCAGCTTAGGAGGCGGGAGGGCCCGGAATGAGCAGTTCTTC.

The rearrangement uses TRBV19 and TRBJ1-1; D is perhaps TRBD1 (6 bases). V lost 4 bases, J lost 8 bases, and 11 bases lay in between. Germline V gene data show CDR1 as LNHDA and CDR2 as SQIVND (reference sequence). The CDR3 consists of 12 residues. As DNA, the CDR3 is TGTGCCAGTAGTACCCGACAGGCAGAAGCTTTCTTT. Translating it yields CASSTRQAEAFF.

The chain couples TRBV7-2 to TRBJ1-2; a possible D gene is TRBD1 (5 bases). This CDR3 comprises 13 residues. Germline V gene sequence: CDR1 SGHTA, CDR2 FQGNSA. V was cut by 4 bases and J by 4 bases, with 10 bases left in between. The CDR3 loop is CASSSGRVYGYTF. The CDR3 DNA follows: TGTGCCAGCAGCTCCGGCAGGGTCTATGGCTACACCTTC.

Many counts were recorded for this clone. Other DNA sequences within the sample encode an identical CDR3. The chain has TRBV15 and TRBJ2-7; D possibly corresponds to TRBD2 (5 bases). CDR3 length equals 14 residues. Germline CDR1 is LNHNV and CDR2 is YYDKDF (reference sequence). The ends were cut back, 3 bases at V and 4 bases at J, with 13 bases in the middle. The CDR3 loop reads CATSRDRRTYEQYF. The CDR3 nucleotides are TGTGCCACCAGCAGGGATCGGCGGACTTACGAGCAGTACTTC.